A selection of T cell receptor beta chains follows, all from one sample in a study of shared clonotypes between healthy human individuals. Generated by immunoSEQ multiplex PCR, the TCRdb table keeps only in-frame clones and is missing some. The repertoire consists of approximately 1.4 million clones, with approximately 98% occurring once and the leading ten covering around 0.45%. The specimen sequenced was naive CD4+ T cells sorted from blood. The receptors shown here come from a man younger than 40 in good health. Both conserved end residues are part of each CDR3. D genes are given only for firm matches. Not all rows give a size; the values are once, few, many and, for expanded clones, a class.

CDR3nt: TGTGCCAGCAGCCGACTAGCGGGAGGTTGGGGCACAGATACGCAGTATTTT; CDR3aa: CASSRLAGGWGTDTQYF; d_gene: TRBD2; j_gene: TRBJ2-3; abundance: .; v_gene: TRBV7-3
CDR3nt: TGTGCCAGTAGTACCTCGGGACAGCCAGCAGATACGCAGTATTTT; CDR3aa: CASSTSGQPADTQYF; d_gene: TRBD1; j_gene: TRBJ2-3; abundance: .; v_gene: TRBV19
CDR3nt: TGTGCCAGCAGCCGCGGACAGGGTCGAGAGCAGTTCTTC; CDR3aa: CASSRGQGREQFF; d_gene: TRBD1; j_gene: TRBJ2-1; abundance: .; v_gene: TRBV7-9
CDR3nt: TGCGCCAGCAGCCAATTCACGGGGAGCGCGTCCACAGATACGCAGTATTTT; CDR3aa: CASSQFTGSASTDTQYF; d_gene: .; j_gene: TRBJ2-3; abundance: .; v_gene: TRBV4-3
CDR3nt: TGTGCCAGCAGCCATCTCAAATTGGCTAGCGGGAGGATAACAACGTTCTTC; CDR3aa: CASSHLKLASGRITTFF; d_gene: TRBD2; j_gene: TRBJ2-1; abundance: .; v_gene: TRBV14
CDR3nt: TGTGCCAGCAGTTCGTACATGGACAGTAACTATGGCTACACCTTC; CDR3aa: CASSSYMDSNYGYTF; d_gene: .; j_gene: TRBJ1-2; abundance: .; v_gene: TRBV27
CDR3nt: TGTGCCAGCAGCCGAAGGTTAAGCGACTACCTCTCCTACAATGAGCAGTTCTTC; CDR3aa: CASSRRLSDYLSYNEQFF; d_gene: .; j_gene: TRBJ2-1; abundance: .; v_gene: TRBV4-2
CDR3nt: TGTGCCAGCAGCTTAGGGGACAGGGTTACGCAACGTCAGCCCCAGCATTTT; CDR3aa: CASSLGDRVTQRQPQHF; d_gene: TRBD1; j_gene: TRBJ1-5; abundance: .; v_gene: TRBV11-2
CDR3nt: TGTGCCAGCAGCTTAAGGTTAGCGGGATACTACGAGCAGTACTTC; CDR3aa: CASSLRLAGYYEQYF; d_gene: TRBD2; j_gene: TRBJ2-7; abundance: .; v_gene: TRBV11-2
CDR3nt: TGTGCCAGCAGCGCTTCGGGACTAGCGGGATACGAGCAGTACTTC; CDR3aa: CASSASGLAGYEQYF; d_gene: TRBD2; j_gene: TRBJ2-7; abundance: .; v_gene: TRBV5-4
CDR3nt: TGTGCCAGCAGCCGGGGGACCAACTCTGGAAACACCATATATTTT; CDR3aa: CASSRGTNSGNTIYF; d_gene: .; j_gene: TRBJ1-3; abundance: .; v_gene: TRBV6-6
CDR3nt: TGTGCCAGCTCACCAGAGGGGGGCAGGACCTACGAGCAGTACTTC; CDR3aa: CASSPEGGRTYEQYF; d_gene: .; j_gene: TRBJ2-7; abundance: .; v_gene: TRBV18
CDR3nt: TGCGCCAGCAGCCGCTCAGTCTTCGGACCGAACACTGAAGCTTTCTTT; CDR3aa: CASSRSVFGPNTEAFF; d_gene: .; j_gene: TRBJ1-1; abundance: .; v_gene: TRBV5-1
CDR3nt: TGTGCCAGCAGCCCGAGGTATAGCAATCAGCCCCAGCATTTT; CDR3aa: CASSPRYSNQPQHF; d_gene: .; j_gene: TRBJ1-5; abundance: .; v_gene: TRBV7-9
CDR3nt: TGTGCCAGCAGACTAACTAGCGGGGGCTCCTACGAGCAGTACTTC; CDR3aa: CASRLTSGGSYEQYF; d_gene: TRBD2; j_gene: TRBJ2-7; abundance: .; v_gene: TRBV7-2
CDR3nt: TGCAGCGCCGACGGGACTAGCGAGACCTCACCTCAAGAGACCCAGTACTTC; CDR3aa: CSADGTSETSPQETQYF; d_gene: TRBD2; j_gene: TRBJ2-5; abundance: .; v_gene: TRBV29-1
CDR3nt: TGTGCCAGCAGTGTTCCGGGACTAGCAATTGATACGCAGTATTTT; CDR3aa: CASSVPGLAIDTQYF; d_gene: TRBD2; j_gene: TRBJ2-3; abundance: .; v_gene: TRBV28
CDR3nt: TGTGCCAGCAGCCCCGCCCCATGGGGCTACGTTCCGTACTTC; CDR3aa: CASSPAPWGYVPYF; d_gene: .; j_gene: TRBJ2-4; abundance: .; v_gene: TRBV7-2
CDR3nt: TGTGCCAGCAGTCGCATTGATCAGCCCCAGCATTTT; CDR3aa: CASSRIDQPQHF; d_gene: .; j_gene: TRBJ1-5; abundance: .; v_gene: TRBV27
CDR3nt: TGTGCCAGCAGCGCACGGTTGAACACTGAAGCTTTCTTT; CDR3aa: CASSARLNTEAFF; d_gene: .; j_gene: TRBJ1-1; abundance: .; v_gene: TRBV5-6
CDR3nt: TGTGCCAGCTCACCATCGGGACAGGGGACTGAAGCTTTCTTT; CDR3aa: CASSPSGQGTEAFF; d_gene: TRBD1; j_gene: TRBJ1-1; abundance: .; v_gene: TRBV18
CDR3nt: TGTGCCAGCAGCTTAGAGGGGGCGCTGGGCACAGATACGCAGTATTTT; CDR3aa: CASSLEGALGTDTQYF; d_gene: TRBD1; j_gene: TRBJ2-3; abundance: .; v_gene: TRBV7-2
CDR3nt: TGTGCCAGCAGCTTAGAATGGGCTATGGGTGGTGGCTACACCTTC; CDR3aa: CASSLEWAMGGGYTF; d_gene: .; j_gene: TRBJ1-2; abundance: .; v_gene: TRBV11-2
CDR3nt: TGTGCCAGCAGCCCCCGTGGGGGGGTAGATACGCAGTATTTT; CDR3aa: CASSPRGGVDTQYF; d_gene: TRBD2; j_gene: TRBJ2-3; abundance: .; v_gene: TRBV5-4
CDR3nt: TGCGCCAGCAGCTCACAGGGTTCCCAAGAGACCCAGTACTTC; CDR3aa: CASSSQGSQETQYF; d_gene: .; j_gene: TRBJ2-5; abundance: .; v_gene: TRBV5-1
CDR3nt: TGCGCCAGCAGTGACTACGGGGACGCTAAATCGTTCTTC; CDR3aa: CASSDYGDAKSFF; d_gene: .; j_gene: TRBJ2-1; abundance: .; v_gene: TRBV10-2
CDR3nt: TGTGCCAGCAGCCATGGACTAGCGGGAGGGTTTGCAGATACGCAGTATTTT; CDR3aa: CASSHGLAGGFADTQYF; d_gene: TRBD2; j_gene: TRBJ2-3; abundance: .; v_gene: TRBV11-2
CDR3nt: TGCGCCGGGCCCCGGGACAGCTACAATGAGCAGTTCTTC; CDR3aa: CAGPRDSYNEQFF; d_gene: TRBD1; j_gene: TRBJ2-1; abundance: .; v_gene: TRBV10-2
CDR3nt: TGTGCCAGCAGTCCGCTAGGAGGGGCGGGAGAGACCCAGTACTTC; CDR3aa: CASSPLGGAGETQYF; d_gene: .; j_gene: TRBJ2-5; abundance: .; v_gene: TRBV27
CDR3nt: TGTGCCAGCAGTATGGGACTAGCGGGAGAATATGAGCAGTACTTC; CDR3aa: CASSMGLAGEYEQYF; d_gene: TRBD2; j_gene: TRBJ2-7; abundance: .; v_gene: TRBV2
CDR3nt: TGTGCCAGCAGTGGTCAAGGAGCGGTTCTCCCCTACGAGCAGTACTTC; CDR3aa: CASSGQGAVLPYEQYF; d_gene: .; j_gene: TRBJ2-7; abundance: .; v_gene: TRBV6-1
CDR3nt: TGCAGCGTTGCGGGGTCTAGCGGGAGTAGGGATGAGCAGTTCTTC; CDR3aa: CSVAGSSGSRDEQFF; d_gene: TRBD2; j_gene: TRBJ2-1; abundance: .; v_gene: TRBV29-1
CDR3nt: TGTGCCAGCAGCTTAAGCAGGGTGAGTGGGATTTTCAATCAGCCCCAGCATTTT; CDR3aa: CASSLSRVSGIFNQPQHF; d_gene: .; j_gene: TRBJ1-5; abundance: .; v_gene: TRBV7-2
CDR3nt: TGTGCCAGCAGCTTAACAGGGGGCGTCGACTATGGCTACACCTTC; CDR3aa: CASSLTGGVDYGYTF; d_gene: TRBD1; j_gene: TRBJ1-2; abundance: .; v_gene: TRBV5-6
CDR3nt: TGTGCCAGCAGCCTAGCAGGGACAGGTAACAACGAGCAGTACTTC; CDR3aa: CASSLAGTGNNEQYF; d_gene: TRBD1; j_gene: TRBJ2-7; abundance: .; v_gene: TRBV28
CDR3nt: TGTGCCAGCAGTTACTTTTATGGCAATGAGCAGTTCTTC; CDR3aa: CASSYFYGNEQFF; d_gene: .; j_gene: TRBJ2-1; abundance: .; v_gene: TRBV6-5
CDR3nt: TGTGCCAGCACCGACAGGGGAGAGACCCAGTACTTC; CDR3aa: CASTDRGETQYF; d_gene: TRBD1; j_gene: TRBJ2-5; abundance: .; v_gene: TRBV2
CDR3nt: TGTGCCAGCTCAGGGGTCGGGACTGAAGCTTTCTTT; CDR3aa: CASSGVGTEAFF; d_gene: .; j_gene: TRBJ1-1; abundance: .; v_gene: TRBV18
CDR3nt: TGTGCCAGCTCACTGGCCGGGACTAGCGTCTACGAGCAGTACTTC; CDR3aa: CASSLAGTSVYEQYF; d_gene: TRBD2; j_gene: TRBJ2-7; abundance: once; v_gene: TRBV18
CDR3nt: TGTGCCAGTAGTCCGCTGTATACCGGCAATCAGCCCCAGCATTTT; CDR3aa: CASSPLYTGNQPQHF; d_gene: .; j_gene: TRBJ1-5; abundance: .; v_gene: TRBV19
CDR3nt: TGTGCCTGCAGACAGGGGAGCACTGAAGCTTTCTTT; CDR3aa: CACRQGSTEAFF; d_gene: TRBD1; j_gene: TRBJ1-1; abundance: .; v_gene: TRBV25-1
CDR3nt: TGTGCCAGCTCACGGGGCGCCACAGATACGCAGTATTTT; CDR3aa: CASSRGATDTQYF; d_gene: .; j_gene: TRBJ2-3; abundance: .; v_gene: TRBV9
CDR3nt: TGCGCCAGCAGCACTGGACTAGCGGGAACGAACACCGGGGAGCTGTTTTTT; CDR3aa: CASSTGLAGTNTGELFF; d_gene: TRBD2; j_gene: TRBJ2-2; abundance: .; v_gene: TRBV5-1
CDR3nt: TGTGCCAGCACTCGGGGGCAGGTCAACACCGGGGAGCTGTTTTTT; CDR3aa: CASTRGQVNTGELFF; d_gene: .; j_gene: TRBJ2-2; abundance: .; v_gene: TRBV7-9
CDR3nt: TGTGCCAGCAGTACCGGTAGCGGGAAACTCTACGAGCAGTACTTC; CDR3aa: CASSTGSGKLYEQYF; d_gene: TRBD2; j_gene: TRBJ2-7; abundance: .; v_gene: TRBV6-5
CDR3nt: TGTGCCAGCAGTCCAGGCTCCTACAATGAGCAGTTCTTC; CDR3aa: CASSPGSYNEQFF; d_gene: .; j_gene: TRBJ2-1; abundance: once; v_gene: TRBV6-1
CDR3nt: TGTGCCAGCTCAGAACCGGGACTAATCAACAATGAGCAGTTCTTC; CDR3aa: CASSEPGLINNEQFF; d_gene: TRBD2; j_gene: TRBJ2-1; abundance: once; v_gene: TRBV18
CDR3nt: TGTGCCAGCAGCTTAGACAGGCACAATGAGCAGTTCTTC; CDR3aa: CASSLDRHNEQFF; d_gene: .; j_gene: TRBJ2-1; abundance: .; v_gene: TRBV7-9
CDR3nt: TGTGCCAGCAGCTTAGGGAGGGGGGGAGGCAAAGAAAAACTGTTTTTT; CDR3aa: CASSLGRGGGKEKLFF; d_gene: .; j_gene: TRBJ1-4; abundance: once; v_gene: TRBV11-2
CDR3nt: TGTGCCAGCAGTGAACAGGGGGATTGGGTGAGCTCCTACAATGAGCAGTTCTTC; CDR3aa: CASSEQGDWVSSYNEQFF; d_gene: TRBD1; j_gene: TRBJ2-1; abundance: .; v_gene: TRBV28
CDR3nt: TGTGCCAGCAGCCGGGGGACAACCTACGAGCAGTACTTC; CDR3aa: CASSRGTTYEQYF; d_gene: .; j_gene: TRBJ2-7; abundance: .; v_gene: TRBV7-2
CDR3nt: TGTGCCTTTACGAGACAGGGAGGTGAAAAACTGTTTTTT; CDR3aa: CAFTRQGGEKLFF; d_gene: TRBD1; j_gene: TRBJ1-4; abundance: .; v_gene: TRBV30
CDR3nt: TGTGCCAGCAGCTTAGGAAGGACTAGCGACTACAATGAGCAGTTCTTC; CDR3aa: CASSLGRTSDYNEQFF; d_gene: TRBD2; j_gene: TRBJ2-1; abundance: .; v_gene: TRBV7-9
CDR3nt: TGTGCCATCAGTAATGGACTAGCGGGAGGGATTCACACCGGGGAGCTGTTTTTT; CDR3aa: CAISNGLAGGIHTGELFF; d_gene: TRBD2; j_gene: TRBJ2-2; abundance: .; v_gene: TRBV10-3
CDR3nt: TGCAGCGTCACCGGGACGGCTCAAGAGACCCAGTACTTC; CDR3aa: CSVTGTAQETQYF; d_gene: .; j_gene: TRBJ2-5; abundance: once; v_gene: TRBV29-1
CDR3nt: TGCAGCGTTGTGGGGCGCTTATACGGCGAGCAGTACTTC; CDR3aa: CSVVGRLYGEQYF; d_gene: .; j_gene: TRBJ2-7; abundance: once; v_gene: TRBV29-1
CDR3nt: TGTGCCAGCAGCTCATTAAGGGGTCGTCGAGGTGGCGCTGAAGCTTTCTTT; CDR3aa: CASSSLRGRRGGAEAFF; d_gene: .; j_gene: TRBJ1-1; abundance: .; v_gene: TRBV11-2